The T cell receptor (beta chain) described here comes from a study of shared clonotypes between healthy human individuals. A remark on this clone: The antigen is unknown.

The germline gives CDR1 SGHTS, CDR2 YDEGEE. The CDR3 length is 15 residues. V was pared by 0 bases and J by 3 bases, with 12 bases between. Method: immunoSEQ multiplex PCR; TCRdb's copy keeps in-frame clones and lacks some. The sample contains 2.5 million or so clones, roughly 92% of which appear only once. Points from the study as a whole: Relative to memory subsets, naive subsets generally showed larger estimated richness.

The sample consisted of naive CD4+ T cells sorted from blood. Described subset: CD45RA+ positively selected. This receptor was obtained from a man between 18 and 35 years old in good health. V usage is TRBV5-8 and J usage is TRBJ1-2; tentative D call: TRBD1 (5 bases). CDR3 bases: TGTGCCAGCAGCTTGGCTCTCAGGGTTCACTATGGCTACACCTTC. It translates to CASSLALRVHYGYTF.